The clone carrying this TCR beta chain was counted at least ten times. The antigen remains unidentified. The data derive from a study of T-cell reconstitution after alpha-beta-depleted transplantation in children. This CDR3 has 14 amino acids. Trimming took off 6 bases at V and 4 bases at J, with 15 bases between the two ends. Per germline, CDR1 MNHEY and CDR2 SVGEGT. Library preparation (for TCRbeta) was performed with unique molecular identifiers. A single record per CDR3 protein comes from TCRdb applying MiXCR to the PCR reads. The sample consists of approximately 500,000 distinct CDR3 sequences, about 10% of them appearing once. General study results and limits: For some patients, TCRbeta diversity was high at day 60 because of recipient T cells and thymic progenitors that survived.

Specimen: PBMCs, collected before TCRalphabeta/CD19-depleted stem cell transplant. The clonotype comes from a child aged 2 to 15 with inherited bone marrow failure, due to receive a stem cell transplant. The chain recombines TRBV6-2 or TRBV6-3 with TRBJ2-5, with D perhaps TRBD1 (5 bases). This chain's CDR3 is CASSYGQPGETQYF. CDR3 nucleotides: TGTGCCAGCAGCTACGGACAACCCGGAGAGACCCAGTACTTC.